The present T cell receptor beta chain was sequenced within a study of blood T cell repertoires in COVID-19 (dated by TCRdb to about 2020). Looking at the study overall: Collaborator samples came from the United States, Italy and Spain and covered acute and convalescent phases of COVID-19. The repertoires were released in a freely available public database meant as a resource for research on the immune response to SARS-CoV-2. The dataset comprised deeply sampled blood TCRbeta repertoires from subjects exposed to, actively infected with, or recovered from COVID-19. Where available, HLA class I and class II types were taken from metadata supplied by the sample provider and were not determined by assay-based typing. The samples were drawn from two sources: the first 160 participants of the ongoing ImmuneRACE study, and 950 to 1,500 subjects contributed by 6 global collaborators. The sample metadata nearly always contained a de-identified subject ID, COVID-19 status, age in years and sex. The prospective study material was composed of cDNA or gDNA derived from T cells, B-cell-depleted T cells, or PBMCs.

The immunoSEQ Assay, a bias-controlled multiplex PCR, was used to amplify TCRbeta CDR3 regions from genomic DNA. In the source study's methods: The number of nucleated cells in each sample was estimated by amplification of reference gene primers within the assay. Sequence reads were collapsed and filtered to measure the absolute abundance of every unique TCRbeta CDR3 rearrangement. For each sample, productive Simpson clonality was calculated as the square root of Simpson's diversity index across productive rearrangements. Imported from immuneACCESS, the table was reduced by TCRdb to in-frame sequences with V and J called. These copies leave out some clones; in studies compared against another copy, an unresolved V gene accounts for under half, and the cause of the remainder is not known. Clone size and V and J calls were adopted from that table, with D and trimming inferred from the DNA. For this sample there are some 200,000 clones; 89% appear just once. The ten largest clones add up to approximately 8.2% of the sample.

V lost 7 bases and J lost 2 bases; the stretch between them is 9 bases long. The CDR3 sequence holds 13 residues, the cysteine and phenylalanine included. Only CDR3 DNA remains: 39 bases, in frame from the first base. In the prospective study, participants were about 18 to 100 years old, resided in fewer than 25 geographic areas of the United States, and were enrolled through a virtual design. In the prospective study, participants were assigned to cohorts based on the clinical history participants reported in a screening survey and a study questionnaire. ImmuneRACE Cohort 3 recovered participants were defined by two consecutive negative NP/OP PCR tests, healthcare professional clearance, or symptom resolution. In the prospective study, whole blood, serum and a nasopharyngeal or oropharyngeal swab were collected from each participant by mobile phlebotomists. Additional blood draws and questionnaires over an approximately 2-month period could optionally be provided by prospective study participants. Before DNA extraction, blood samples from the prospective study were shipped at room temperature or frozen.

This clone was detected only a few times. What antigen it recognizes has not been identified. No much larger clone exists at a distance of one base, and base qualities are not known. On the study overall, not on this receptor specifically: How much clinical and demographic metadata was included differed by source and by participant, and the metadata was provided uncurated.

The chain is encoded by TRBV12-3 or TRBV12-4 joined to TRBJ1-3, and perhaps TRBD1 as D gene, on 5 matching bases. The clonotype originates from a woman under 30 who had recovered from COVID-19. Specimen: PBMCs or T cells enriched from blood (not recorded which). The nucleotides are TGTGCCAGCATTCGGGGGACTGGAAACACCATATATTTT. Its coded protein is CASIRGTGNTIYF.